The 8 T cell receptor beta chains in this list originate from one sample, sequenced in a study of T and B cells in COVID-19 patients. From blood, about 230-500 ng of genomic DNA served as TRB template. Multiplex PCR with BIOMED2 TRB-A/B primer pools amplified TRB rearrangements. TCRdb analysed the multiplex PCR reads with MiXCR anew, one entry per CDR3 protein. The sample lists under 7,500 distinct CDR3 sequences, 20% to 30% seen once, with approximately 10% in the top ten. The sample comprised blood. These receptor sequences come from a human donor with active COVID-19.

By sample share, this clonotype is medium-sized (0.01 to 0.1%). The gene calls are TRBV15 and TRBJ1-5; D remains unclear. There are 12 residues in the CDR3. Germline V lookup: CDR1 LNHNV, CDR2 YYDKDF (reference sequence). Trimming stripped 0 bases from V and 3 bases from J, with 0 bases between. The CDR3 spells CATSRDNQPQHF. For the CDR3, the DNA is TGTGCCACCAGCAGAGACAATCAGCCCCAGCATTTT.

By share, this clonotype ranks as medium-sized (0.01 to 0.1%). Written as DNA, the CDR3 is TGTGCCAGCAGTTCGGCCCTTTGGGGGGCGAAAGGCTACACCTTC. This encodes CASSSALWGAKGYTF. V gene TRBV27 combines with J gene TRBJ1-2, with D perhaps matching TRBD1 (6 bases). Germline V CDR1 and CDR2: MNHEY, SMNVEV (reference sequence). With 4 bases removed from V and 8 bases from J, the gap between germline ends came to 20 bases. The CDR3 covers 15 residues.

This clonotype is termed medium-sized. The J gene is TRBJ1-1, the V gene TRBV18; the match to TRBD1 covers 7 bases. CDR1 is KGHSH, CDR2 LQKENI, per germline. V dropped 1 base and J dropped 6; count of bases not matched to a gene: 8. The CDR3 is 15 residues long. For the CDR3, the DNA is TGTGCCAGCTCACCACTGAAGGGGGCGCAAGCTGAAGCTTTCTTT. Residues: CASSPLKGAQAEAFF.

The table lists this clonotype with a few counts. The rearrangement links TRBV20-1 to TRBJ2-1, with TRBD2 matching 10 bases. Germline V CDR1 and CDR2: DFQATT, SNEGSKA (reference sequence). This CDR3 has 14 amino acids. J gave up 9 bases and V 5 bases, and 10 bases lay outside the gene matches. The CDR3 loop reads CSAQRTSGVSEQFF. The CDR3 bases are TGCAGTGCTCAGAGGACTAGCGGTGTGAGTGAGCAGTTCTTC.

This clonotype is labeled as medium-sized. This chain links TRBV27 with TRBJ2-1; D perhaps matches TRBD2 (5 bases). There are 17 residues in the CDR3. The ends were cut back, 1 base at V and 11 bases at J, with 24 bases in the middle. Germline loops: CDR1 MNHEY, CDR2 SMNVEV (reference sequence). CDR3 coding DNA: TGTGCCAGCAGTTTATTGGGCAGCCTGGGCGGCCCGGGGAAGCAGTTCTTC. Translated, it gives CASSLLGSLGGPGKQFF.

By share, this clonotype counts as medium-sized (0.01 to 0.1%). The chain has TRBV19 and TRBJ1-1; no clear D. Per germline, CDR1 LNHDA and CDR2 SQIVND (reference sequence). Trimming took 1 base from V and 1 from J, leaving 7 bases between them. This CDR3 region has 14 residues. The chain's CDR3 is CASSIGRTNTEAFF. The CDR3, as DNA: TGTGCCAGTAGTATAGGACGGACGAACACTGAAGCTTTCTTT. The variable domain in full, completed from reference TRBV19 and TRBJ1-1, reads DGGITQSPKYLFRKEGQNVTLSCEQNLNHDAMYWYRQDPGQGLRLIYYSQIVNDFQKGDIAEGYSVSREKKESFPLTVTSAQKNPTAFYLCASSIGRTNTEAFFGQGTRLTVV.

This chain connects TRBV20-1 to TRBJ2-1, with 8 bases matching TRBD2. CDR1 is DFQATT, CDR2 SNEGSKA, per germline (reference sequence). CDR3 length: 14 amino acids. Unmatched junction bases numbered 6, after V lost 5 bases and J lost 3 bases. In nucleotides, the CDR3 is TGCAGTGCTTCCTTAGCGGGGATCTACAATGAGCAGTTCTTC. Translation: CSASLAGIYNEQFF.

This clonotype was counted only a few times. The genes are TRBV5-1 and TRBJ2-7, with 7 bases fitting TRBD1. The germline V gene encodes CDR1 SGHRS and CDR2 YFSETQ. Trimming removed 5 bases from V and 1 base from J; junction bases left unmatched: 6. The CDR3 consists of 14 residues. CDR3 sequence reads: CASRIPGQSYEQYF. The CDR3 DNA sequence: TGCGCCAGCAGGATCCCGGGACAGTCCTACGAGCAGTACTTC. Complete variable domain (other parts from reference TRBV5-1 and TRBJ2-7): KAGVTQTPRYLIKTRGQQVTLSCSPISGHRSVSWYQQTPGQGLQFLFEYFSETQRNKGNFPGRFSGRQFSNSRSEMNVSTLELGDSALYLCASRIPGQSYEQYFGPGTRLTVT.